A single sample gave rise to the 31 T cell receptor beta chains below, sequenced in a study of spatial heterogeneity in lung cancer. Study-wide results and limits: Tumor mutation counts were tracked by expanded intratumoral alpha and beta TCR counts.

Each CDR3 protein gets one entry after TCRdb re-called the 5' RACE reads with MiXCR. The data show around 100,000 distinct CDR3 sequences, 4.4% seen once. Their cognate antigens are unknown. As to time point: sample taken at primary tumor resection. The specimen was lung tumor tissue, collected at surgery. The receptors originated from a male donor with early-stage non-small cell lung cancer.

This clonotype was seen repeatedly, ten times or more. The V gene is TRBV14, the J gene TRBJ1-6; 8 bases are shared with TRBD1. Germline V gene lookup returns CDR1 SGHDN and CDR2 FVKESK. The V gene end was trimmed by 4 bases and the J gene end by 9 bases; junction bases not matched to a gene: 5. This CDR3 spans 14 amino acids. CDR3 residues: CASSRNRGSSPLHF. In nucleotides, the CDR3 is TGTGCCAGCAGCCGAAACAGGGGGAGTTCACCCCTCCACTTT.

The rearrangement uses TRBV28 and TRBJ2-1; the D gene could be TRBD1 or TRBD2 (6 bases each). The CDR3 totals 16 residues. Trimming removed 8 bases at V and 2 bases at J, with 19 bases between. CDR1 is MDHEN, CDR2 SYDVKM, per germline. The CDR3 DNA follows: TGTGCCAGCGGTGGCTACGGGGGCGGCCCCTACAATGAGCAGTTCTTC. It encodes CASGGYGGGPYNEQFF. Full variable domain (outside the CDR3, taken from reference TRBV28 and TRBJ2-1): DVKVTQSSRYLVKRTGEKVFLECVQDMDHENMFWYRQDPGLGLRLIYFSYDVKMKEKGDIPEGYSVSREKKERFSLILESASTNQTSMYLCASGGYGGGPYNEQFFGPGTRLTVL.

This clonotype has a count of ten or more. DNA for the CDR3: TGCAGTGCTAGTAGCCCCCTTACTAGCGGGAGACACAATGAGCAGTTCTTC. The encoded protein is CSASSPLTSGRHNEQFF. The rearrangement uses TRBV20-1 and TRBJ2-1; 11 nucleotides align to TRBD2. The CDR3 consists of 17 residues. Looked up from germline, CDR1 is DFQATT and CDR2 is SNEGSKA (reference sequence). The V segment lost 3 bases and the J segment 5 bases; nucleotides outside the gene matches: 12.

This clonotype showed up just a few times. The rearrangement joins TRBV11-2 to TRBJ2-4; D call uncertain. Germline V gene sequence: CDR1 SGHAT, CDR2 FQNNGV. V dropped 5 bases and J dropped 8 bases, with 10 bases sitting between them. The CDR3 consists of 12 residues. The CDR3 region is CASSKVSDIQYF. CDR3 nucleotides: TGTGCCAGCAGCAAGGTGTCGGACATTCAGTACTTC.

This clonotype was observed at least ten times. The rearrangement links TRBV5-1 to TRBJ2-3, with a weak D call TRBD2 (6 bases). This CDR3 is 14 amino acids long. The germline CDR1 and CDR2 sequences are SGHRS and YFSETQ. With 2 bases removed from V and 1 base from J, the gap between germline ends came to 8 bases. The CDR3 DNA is TGCGCCAGCAGCTTTGGACTACGCACAGATACGCAGTATTTT. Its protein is CASSFGLRTDTQYF.

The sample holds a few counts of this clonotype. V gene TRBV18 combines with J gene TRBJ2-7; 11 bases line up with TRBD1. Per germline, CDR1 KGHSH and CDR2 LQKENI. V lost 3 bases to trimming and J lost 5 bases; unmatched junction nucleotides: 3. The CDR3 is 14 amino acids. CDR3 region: CASSPGQGVDEQYF. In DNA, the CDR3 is TGTGCCAGCTCACCGGGACAGGGGGTTGACGAGCAGTACTTC.

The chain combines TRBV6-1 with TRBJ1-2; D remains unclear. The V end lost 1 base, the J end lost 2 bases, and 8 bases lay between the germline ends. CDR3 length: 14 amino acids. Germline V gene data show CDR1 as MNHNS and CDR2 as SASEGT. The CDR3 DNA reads TGTGCCAGCAGTGAAGTCGTCAGAAACTATGGCTACACCTTC. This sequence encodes CASSEVVRNYGYTF.

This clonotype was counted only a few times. In DNA form, the CDR3 reads TGTGCCAGCAGCCAAGATAGCACACAGGGATCGCCCCAGCATTTT. As protein: CASSQDSTQGSPQHF. The V and J genes are TRBV3-1 and TRBJ1-5; D perhaps matches TRBD1 (6 bases). V lost 0 bases, J lost 9 bases, and 15 bases lay in between. The V gene's germline CDR1 is LGHDT and CDR2 YNNKEL (reference sequence). The CDR3 has 15 amino acids. The full variable domain, rest sourced from reference TRBV3-1 and TRBJ1-5, is DTAVSQTPKYLVTQMGNDKSIKCEQNLGHDTMYWYKQDSKKFLKIMFSYNNKELIINETVPNRFSPKSPDKAHLNLHINSLELGDSAVYFCASSQDSTQGSPQHFGDGTRLSIL.

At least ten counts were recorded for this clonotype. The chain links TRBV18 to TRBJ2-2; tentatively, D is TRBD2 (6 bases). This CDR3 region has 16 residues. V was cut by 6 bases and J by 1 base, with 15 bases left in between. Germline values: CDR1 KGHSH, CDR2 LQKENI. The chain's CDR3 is CASSPNAEGNTGELFF. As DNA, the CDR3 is TGTGCCAGCTCCCCAAATGCGGAGGGGAACACCGGGGAGCTGTTTTTT.

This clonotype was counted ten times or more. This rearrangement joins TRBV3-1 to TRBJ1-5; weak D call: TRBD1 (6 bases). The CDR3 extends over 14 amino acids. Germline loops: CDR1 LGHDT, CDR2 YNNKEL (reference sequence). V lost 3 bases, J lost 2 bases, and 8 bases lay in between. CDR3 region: CASSHSGGNQPQHF. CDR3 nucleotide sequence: TGTGCCAGCAGCCATTCAGGGGGCAATCAGCCCCAGCATTTT. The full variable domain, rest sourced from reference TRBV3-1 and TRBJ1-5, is DTAVSQTPKYLVTQMGNDKSIKCEQNLGHDTMYWYKQDSKKFLKIMFSYNNKELIINETVPNRFSPKSPDKAHLNLHINSLELGDSAVYFCASSHSGGNQPQHFGDGTRLSIL.

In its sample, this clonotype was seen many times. This chain's CDR3 is CASSFRDINQPQHF. The DNA of the CDR3 is TGTGCCAGCAGCTTTCGGGACATCAATCAGCCCCAGCATTTT. The V call is TRBV21-1, the J call TRBJ1-5; TRBD1, the table's D call, lacks a check against the DNA. TRBV21-1 is reported as a pseudogene. This CDR3 has 14 residues.

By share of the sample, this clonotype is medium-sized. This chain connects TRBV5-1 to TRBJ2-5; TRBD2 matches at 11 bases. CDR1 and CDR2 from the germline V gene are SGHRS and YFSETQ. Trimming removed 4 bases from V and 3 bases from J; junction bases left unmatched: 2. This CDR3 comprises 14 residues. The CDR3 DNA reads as TGCGCCAGCAGCCAGGGACTAGCGGAAGAGACCCAGTACTTC. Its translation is CASSQGLAEETQYF.

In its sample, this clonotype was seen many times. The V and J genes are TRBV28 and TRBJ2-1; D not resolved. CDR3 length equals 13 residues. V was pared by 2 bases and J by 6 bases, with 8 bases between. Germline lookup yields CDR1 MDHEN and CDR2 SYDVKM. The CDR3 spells CASSLGPLNEQFF. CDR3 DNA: TGTGCCAGCAGTTTAGGACCACTCAATGAGCAGTTCTTC.

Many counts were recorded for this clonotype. The CDR3 is CASRPTGTRGTQYF. Written as DNA, the CDR3 is TGTGCCAGCAGACCGACAGGGACGAGAGGTACGCAGTATTTT. The V gene is TRBV28, the J gene TRBJ2-3; 7 bases match TRBD1. The V segment lost 6 bases and the J segment 8 bases; nucleotides outside the gene matches: 11. The CDR3 totals 14 residues. Germline V gene sequence: CDR1 MDHEN, CDR2 SYDVKM.

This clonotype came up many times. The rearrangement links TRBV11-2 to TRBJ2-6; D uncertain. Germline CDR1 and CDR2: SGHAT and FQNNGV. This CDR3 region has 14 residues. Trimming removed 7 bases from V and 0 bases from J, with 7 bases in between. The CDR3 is CASNENSGANVLTF. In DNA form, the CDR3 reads TGTGCCAGCAACGAGAACTCTGGGGCCAACGTCCTGACTTTC.

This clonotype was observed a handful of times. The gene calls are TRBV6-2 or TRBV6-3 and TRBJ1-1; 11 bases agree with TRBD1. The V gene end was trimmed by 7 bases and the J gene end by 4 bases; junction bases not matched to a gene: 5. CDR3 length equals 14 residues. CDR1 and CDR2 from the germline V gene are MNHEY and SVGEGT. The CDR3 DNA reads TGTGCCAGCACCCGGACAGGGGGCGTCACTGAAGCTTTCTTT. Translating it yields CASTRTGGVTEAFF.

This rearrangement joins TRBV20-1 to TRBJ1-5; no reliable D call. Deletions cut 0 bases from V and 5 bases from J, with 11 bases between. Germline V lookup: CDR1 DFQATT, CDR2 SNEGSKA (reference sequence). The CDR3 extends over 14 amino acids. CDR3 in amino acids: CSARDRQIHQPQHF. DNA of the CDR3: TGCAGTGCTAGAGATCGACAAATCCATCAGCCCCAGCATTTT.

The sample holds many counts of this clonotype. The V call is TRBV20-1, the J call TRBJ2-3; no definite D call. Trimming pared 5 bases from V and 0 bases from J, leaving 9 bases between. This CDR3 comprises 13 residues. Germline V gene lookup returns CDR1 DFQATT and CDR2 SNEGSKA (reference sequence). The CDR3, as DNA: TGCAGTGCTCTAGGCCTTAGCACAGATACGCAGTATTTT. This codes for CSALGLSTDTQYF.

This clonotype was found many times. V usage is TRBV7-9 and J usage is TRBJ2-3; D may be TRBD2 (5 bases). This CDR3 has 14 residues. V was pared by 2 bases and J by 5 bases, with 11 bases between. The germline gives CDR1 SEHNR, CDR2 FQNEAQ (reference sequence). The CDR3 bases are TGTGCCAGCAGCTTACTCGGTGGAGGAGATACGCAGTATTTT. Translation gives CASSLLGGGDTQYF.

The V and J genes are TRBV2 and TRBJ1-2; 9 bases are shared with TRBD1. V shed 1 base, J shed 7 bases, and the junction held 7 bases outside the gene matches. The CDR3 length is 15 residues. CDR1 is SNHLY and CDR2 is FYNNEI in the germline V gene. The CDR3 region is CASSEGPGQGSGYTF. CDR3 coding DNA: TGTGCCAGCAGTGAAGGACCGGGACAGGGTTCTGGCTACACCTTC.

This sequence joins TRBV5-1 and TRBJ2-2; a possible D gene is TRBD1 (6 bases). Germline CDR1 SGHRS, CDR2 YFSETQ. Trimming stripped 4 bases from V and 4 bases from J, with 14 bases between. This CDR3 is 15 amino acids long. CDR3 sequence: CASSLQGGPTGELFF. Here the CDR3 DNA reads TGCGCCAGCAGCCTACAGGGTGGGCCCACCGGGGAGCTGTTTTTT.

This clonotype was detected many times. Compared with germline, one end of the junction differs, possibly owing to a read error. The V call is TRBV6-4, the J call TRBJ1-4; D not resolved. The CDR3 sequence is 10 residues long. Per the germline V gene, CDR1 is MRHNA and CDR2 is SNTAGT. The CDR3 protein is CASSDSSFYF. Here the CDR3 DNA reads TGTGCCAGCAGTGACTCGAGCTTCTATTTT.

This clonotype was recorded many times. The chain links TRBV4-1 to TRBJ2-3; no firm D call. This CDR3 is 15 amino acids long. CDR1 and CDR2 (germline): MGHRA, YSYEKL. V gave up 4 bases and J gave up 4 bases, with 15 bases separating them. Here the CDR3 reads CASSPRGSPADTQYF. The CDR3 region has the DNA TGCGCCAGCAGCCCGAGAGGTAGCCCGGCAGATACGCAGTATTTT.

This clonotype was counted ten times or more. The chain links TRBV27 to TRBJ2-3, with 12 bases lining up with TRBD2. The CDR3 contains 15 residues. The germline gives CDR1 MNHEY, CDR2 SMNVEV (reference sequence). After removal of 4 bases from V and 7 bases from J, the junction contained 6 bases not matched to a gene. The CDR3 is CASSSLAGGSHTQYF. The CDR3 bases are TGTGCCAGCAGTTCACTAGCGGGAGGTTCGCATACGCAGTATTTT.

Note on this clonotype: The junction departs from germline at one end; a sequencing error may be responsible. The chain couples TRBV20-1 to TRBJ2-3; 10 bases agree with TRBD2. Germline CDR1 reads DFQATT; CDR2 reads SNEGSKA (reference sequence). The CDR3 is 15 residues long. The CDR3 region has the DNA TGCGGTGCTAGAAGATTAGCGGGAGGTAGAGATACGCAGTATTTT. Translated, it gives CGARRLAGGRDTQYF.

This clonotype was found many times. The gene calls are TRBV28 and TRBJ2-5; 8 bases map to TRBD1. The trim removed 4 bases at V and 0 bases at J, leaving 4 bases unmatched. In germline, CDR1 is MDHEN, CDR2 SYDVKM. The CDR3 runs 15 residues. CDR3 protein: CASSSYRGYQETQYF. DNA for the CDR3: TGTGCCAGCAGTTCTTACAGGGGGTACCAAGAGACCCAGTACTTC.

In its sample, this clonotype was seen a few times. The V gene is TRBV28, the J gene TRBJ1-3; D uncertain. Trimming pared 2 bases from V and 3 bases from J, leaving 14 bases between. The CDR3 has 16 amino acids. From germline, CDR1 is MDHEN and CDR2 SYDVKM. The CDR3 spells CASSLVGAPVGNTIYF. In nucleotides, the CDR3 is TGTGCCAGCAGTTTAGTAGGCGCTCCAGTTGGAAACACCATATATTTT.

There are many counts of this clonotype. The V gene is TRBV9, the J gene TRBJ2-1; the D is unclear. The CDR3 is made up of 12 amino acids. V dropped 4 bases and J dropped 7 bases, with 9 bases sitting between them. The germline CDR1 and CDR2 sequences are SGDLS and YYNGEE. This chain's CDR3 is CASSPNWNEQFF. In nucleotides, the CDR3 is TGTGCCAGCAGCCCTAATTGGAATGAGCAGTTCTTC.

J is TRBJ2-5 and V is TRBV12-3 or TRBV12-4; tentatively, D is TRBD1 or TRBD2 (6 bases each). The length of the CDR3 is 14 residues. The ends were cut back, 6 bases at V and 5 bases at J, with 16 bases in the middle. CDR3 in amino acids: CASRDLGGGETQYF. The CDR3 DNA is TGTGCCAGCAGAGATCTGGGGGGCGGGGAGACCCAGTACTTC.

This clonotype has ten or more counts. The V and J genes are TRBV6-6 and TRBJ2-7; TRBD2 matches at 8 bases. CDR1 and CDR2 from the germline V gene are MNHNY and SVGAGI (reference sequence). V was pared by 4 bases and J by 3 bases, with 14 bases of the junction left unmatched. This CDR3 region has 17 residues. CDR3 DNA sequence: TGTGCCAGCAGTTTCCCCCCGGAGGAGCGGGGGTACTACGAGCAGTACTTC. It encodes CASSFPPEERGYYEQYF.

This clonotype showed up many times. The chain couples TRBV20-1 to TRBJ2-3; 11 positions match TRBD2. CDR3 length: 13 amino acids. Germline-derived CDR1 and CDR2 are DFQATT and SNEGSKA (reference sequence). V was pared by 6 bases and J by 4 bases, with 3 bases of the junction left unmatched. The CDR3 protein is CSAGTSGADTQYF. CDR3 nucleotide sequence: TGCAGTGCCGGGACTAGCGGTGCAGATACGCAGTATTTT.